This T cell receptor (beta chain) derives from a study of B cell selection in AIRE deficiency. TCRdb keeps only in-frame clones here, not all; method: immunoSEQ multiplex PCR. The sample has 20,000 to 30,000 clones; about nine tenths are singletons. Germline V gives CDR1 MDHEN, CDR2 SYDVKM. The CDR3 has 12 residues. Sorted regulatory T cells were CD4-positive, CD25-high and CD127-low or negative. Details on this clone: The junction departs from germline at one end; a sequencing error may be responsible.

The receptor comes from a human donor in good health. The chain joins TRBV28 to TRBJ1-2; D is uncertain. Sequenced: CD4+CD25+ Tregs sorted from PBMCs. CDR3 DNA sequence: TGTGCCAGCACTTTAGAGAGCTATGGCTACACCTTC. Translation gives CASTLESYGYTF.